The text below deals with one TCR beta chain. Its specificity is not known. An end of the junction does not agree with germline; a read error may underlie this. The data were taken from a study of blood T cells in healthy people across ages. The CDR3 runs 16 residues. Germline V gives CDR1 SGHTA, CDR2 FQGNSA. General study points: What prevented conclusive comparison of naive and antigen-experienced cells was that PBMCs were unsorted.

A second PCR, run for roughly 7 to 11 cycles, used a sample-barcoded 5' primer plus a J-beta primer mix. MiXCR, run by TCRdb on the 5' RACE reads, gives a single entry per CDR3 protein. Here the sample spans 1.5 million or so distinct CDR3 sequences, approximately 40% being singletons. Investigators took roughly 10 milliliters of peripheral blood from every donor. With each sample, at least 5 micrograms of total RNA were extracted. The chain couples TRBV7-2 to TRBJ2-3; D unclear. Input material: blood. The receptor was derived from a woman aged 18-29 years in good health. Written as DNA, the CDR3 is TGTGCCTGCAGCTCGCAGCCGGGCCAACCCACAGATACGCAGTATTTT. Translated, it gives CACSSQPGQPTDTQYF.